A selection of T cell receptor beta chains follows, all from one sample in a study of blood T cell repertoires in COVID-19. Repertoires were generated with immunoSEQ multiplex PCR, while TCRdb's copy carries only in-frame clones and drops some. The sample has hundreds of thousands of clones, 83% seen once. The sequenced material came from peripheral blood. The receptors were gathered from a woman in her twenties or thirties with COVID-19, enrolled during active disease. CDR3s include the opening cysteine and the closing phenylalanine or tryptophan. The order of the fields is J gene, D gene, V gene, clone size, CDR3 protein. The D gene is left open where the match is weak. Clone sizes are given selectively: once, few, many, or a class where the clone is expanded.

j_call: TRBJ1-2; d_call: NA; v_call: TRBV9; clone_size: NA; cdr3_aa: CASSGKEFYEDGYTF
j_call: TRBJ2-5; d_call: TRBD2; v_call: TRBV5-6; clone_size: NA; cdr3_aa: CASSLALAGVGYQETQYF
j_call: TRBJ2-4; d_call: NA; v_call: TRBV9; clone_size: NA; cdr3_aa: CASSPGLREAKNIQYF
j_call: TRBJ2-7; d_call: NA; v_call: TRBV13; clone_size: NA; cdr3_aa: CASSLGNINEQYF
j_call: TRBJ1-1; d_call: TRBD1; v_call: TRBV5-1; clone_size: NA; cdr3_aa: CASSLGDRGGGNTEAFF
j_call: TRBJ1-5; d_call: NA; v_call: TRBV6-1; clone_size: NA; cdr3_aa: CASREARGGGQPQHF
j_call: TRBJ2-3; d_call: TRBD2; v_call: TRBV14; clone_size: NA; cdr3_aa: CASSRVAGNRGTQYF
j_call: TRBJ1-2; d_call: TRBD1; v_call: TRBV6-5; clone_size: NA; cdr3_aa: CASRPGQPANYGYTF
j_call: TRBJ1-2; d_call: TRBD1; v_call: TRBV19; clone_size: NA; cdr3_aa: CASSILGQGAGGYTF
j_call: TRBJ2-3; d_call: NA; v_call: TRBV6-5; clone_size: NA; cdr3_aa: CASSYSGGDTDTQYF
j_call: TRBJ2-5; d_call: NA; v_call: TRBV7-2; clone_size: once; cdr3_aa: CASSLDSGQIETQYF
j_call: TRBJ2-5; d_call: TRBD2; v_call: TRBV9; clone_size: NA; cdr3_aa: CASSVGTRNVETQYF
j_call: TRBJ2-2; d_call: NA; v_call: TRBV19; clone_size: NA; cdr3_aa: CASSIGAGVGELFF
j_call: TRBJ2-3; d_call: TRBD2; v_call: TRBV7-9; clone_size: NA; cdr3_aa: CASSLSGIIDTQYF
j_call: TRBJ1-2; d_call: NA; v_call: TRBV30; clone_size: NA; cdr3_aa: CAWKARGADGGYTF
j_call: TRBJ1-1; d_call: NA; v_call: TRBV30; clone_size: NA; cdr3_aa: CAWSSLRNTEAFF
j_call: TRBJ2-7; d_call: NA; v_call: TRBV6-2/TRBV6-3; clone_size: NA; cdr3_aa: CASSYSEGFPYEQYF
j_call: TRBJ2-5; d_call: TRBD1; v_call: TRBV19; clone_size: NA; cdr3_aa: CASRLWTGEETQYF
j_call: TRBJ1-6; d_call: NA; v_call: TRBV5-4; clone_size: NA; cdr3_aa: CASSLGEGLQSPLHF
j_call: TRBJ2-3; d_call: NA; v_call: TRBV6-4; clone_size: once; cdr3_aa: CASSFQASGTDTQYF
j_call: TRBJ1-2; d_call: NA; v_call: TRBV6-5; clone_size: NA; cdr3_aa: CASNSGKTNYGYTF
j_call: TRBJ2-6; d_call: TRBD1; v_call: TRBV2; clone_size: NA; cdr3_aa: CASSELLGGVGANVLTF
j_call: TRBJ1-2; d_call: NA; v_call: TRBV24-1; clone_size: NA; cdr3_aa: CATSDETSYGYTF
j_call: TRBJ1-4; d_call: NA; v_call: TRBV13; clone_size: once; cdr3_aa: CASSRGGEREKLFF
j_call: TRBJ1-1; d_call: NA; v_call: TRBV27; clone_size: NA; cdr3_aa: CASSRTPFGNTEAFF
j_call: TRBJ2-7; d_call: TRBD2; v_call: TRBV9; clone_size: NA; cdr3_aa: CASSPNGGAAGVSYEQYF
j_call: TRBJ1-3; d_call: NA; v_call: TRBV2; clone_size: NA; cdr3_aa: CASSFRGRTRNTIYF
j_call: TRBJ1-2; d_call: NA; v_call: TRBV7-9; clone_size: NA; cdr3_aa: CASSLGEESYGYTF